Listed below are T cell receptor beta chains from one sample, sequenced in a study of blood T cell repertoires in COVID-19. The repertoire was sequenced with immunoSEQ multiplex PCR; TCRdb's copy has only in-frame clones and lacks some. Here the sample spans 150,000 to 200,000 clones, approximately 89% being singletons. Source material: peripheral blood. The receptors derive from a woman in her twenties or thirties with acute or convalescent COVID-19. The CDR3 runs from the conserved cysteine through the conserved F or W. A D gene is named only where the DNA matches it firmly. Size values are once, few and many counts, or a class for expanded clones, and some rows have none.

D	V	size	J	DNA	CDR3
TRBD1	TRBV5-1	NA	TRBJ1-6	TGCGCCAGCAGCTTGGAAGGGGACAGGGATTCACCCCTCCACTTT	CASSLEGDRDSPLHF
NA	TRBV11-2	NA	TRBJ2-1	TGTGCCAGCAGCCCGACGGAGAGCTCCTACAATGAGCAGTTCTTC	CASSPTESSYNEQFF
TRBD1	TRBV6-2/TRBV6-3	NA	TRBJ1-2	TGTGCCAGCAGTTACCGCAGGGGGGTCTATGGCTACACCTTC	CASSYRRGVYGYTF
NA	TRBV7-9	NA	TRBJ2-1	TGTGCCAGCAGCTTACTTTCGAGCTCCTACAATGAGCAGTTCTTC	CASSLLSSSYNEQFF
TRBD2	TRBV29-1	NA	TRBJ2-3	TGCAGCGTTGAAGATCGTTGGGAGGGTGTTACGCAGTATTTT	CSVEDRWEGVTQYF
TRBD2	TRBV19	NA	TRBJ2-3	TGTGCCAGTAGTAGGCAATCTTTGCGGGAGAGTAGCACAGATACGCAGTATTTT	CASSRQSLRESSTDTQYF
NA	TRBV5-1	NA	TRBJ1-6	TGCGCCAGCAGCTTGGTTGGGAGCTCCTATAATTCACCCCTCCACTTT	CASSLVGSSYNSPLHF
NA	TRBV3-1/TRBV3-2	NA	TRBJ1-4	TGTGCCAGCAGGGACAGCCGTTTCGATGAACTGTTTTTT	CASRDSRFDELFF
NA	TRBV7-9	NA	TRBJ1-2	TGTGCCAGCAGCTTTGGAGAGGAAACCTTC	CASSFGEETF
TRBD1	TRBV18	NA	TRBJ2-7	TGTGCCAGCTCACGAGGGACAGGGGAAGAGCAGTACTTC	CASSRGTGEEQYF
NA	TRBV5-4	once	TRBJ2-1	TGTGCCAGCAGTTTGGACCAGAACAATGAGCAGTTCTTC	CASSLDQNNEQFF
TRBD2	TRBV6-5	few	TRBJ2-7	TGTGCCAGCAGTTTTGGAGCGGGGGAGCAGTACTTC	CASSFGAGEQYF
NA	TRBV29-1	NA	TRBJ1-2	TGCAGCGTTGAAGGAGGAACAGGGAGGGGCGCTGGCTACACCTTC	CSVEGGTGRGAGYTF
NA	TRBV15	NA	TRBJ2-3	TGTGCCACCAGCAGAGATCGGGAGGATACGCAGTATTTT	CATSRDREDTQYF
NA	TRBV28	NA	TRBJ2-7	TGTGCCAGCAGTCTTAGGGGGTACGAGCAGTACTTC	CASSLRGYEQYF
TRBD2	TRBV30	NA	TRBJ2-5	TGTGCCTGGAGTGGGCTAGCGGGAGGAAACCAAGAGACCCAGTACTTC	CAWSGLAGGNQETQYF
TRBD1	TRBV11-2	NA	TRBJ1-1	TGTGCCAGCAAAGGGACAGGGCACACTGAAGCTTTCTTT	CASKGTGHTEAFF
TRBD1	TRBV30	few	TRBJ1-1	TGTGCCTGTTCCGGGACAGTGAACACTGAAGCTTTCTTT	CACSGTVNTEAFF
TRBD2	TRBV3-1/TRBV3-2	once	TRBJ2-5	TGTGCCACATTAGCGGGAGAAGGGTGGAAGACCCAGTACTTC	CATLAGEGWKTQYF
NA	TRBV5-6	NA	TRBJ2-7	TGTGCCAGCAGCTTCTTCAGCCTTGAGGACGAGCAGTACTTC	CASSFFSLEDEQYF
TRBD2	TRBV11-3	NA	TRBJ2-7	TGTGCCAGCAGCTTAGGCGGGAGCTCCTACGAGCAGTACTTC	CASSLGGSSYEQYF
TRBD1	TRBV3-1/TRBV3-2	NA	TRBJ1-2	TGTGCCAGCAGCCAAGGATCAGGGGGCCACCCCTCTAACTATGGCTACACCTTC	CASSQGSGGHPSNYGYTF
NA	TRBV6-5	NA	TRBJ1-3	TGTGCCAGCAGCTTAGGAAACACCATATATTTT	CASSLGNTIYF
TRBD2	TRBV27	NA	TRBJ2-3	TGTGCCAGCAGCCCGTGGGGCGGGGGTACGCAGTATTTT	CASSPWGGGTQYF
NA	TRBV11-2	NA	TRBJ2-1	TGTGCCAGCAGCTTACAGGACTCCTACAATGAGCAGTTCTTC	CASSLQDSYNEQFF
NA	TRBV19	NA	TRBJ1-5	TGTGCCAGTTGGAGAAATCAGCCCCAGCATTTT	CASWRNQPQHF
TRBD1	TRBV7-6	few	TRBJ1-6	TGTGCCAGCAGCTTAGCGCCGACAGGGGGATCACCCCTCCACTTT	CASSLAPTGGSPLHF
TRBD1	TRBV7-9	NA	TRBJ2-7	TGTGCCAGCAGCTTAGCGCTGGGGGACAGGGGGCACTACGAGCAGTACTTC	CASSLALGDRGHYEQYF
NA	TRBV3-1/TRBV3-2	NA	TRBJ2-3	TGTGCCAGCAGACACACAGATACGCAGTATTTT	CASRHTDTQYF
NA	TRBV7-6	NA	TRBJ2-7	TGTGCCAGCAGCCCTGGACTGGGAGTTCTCGAGCAGTACTTC	CASSPGLGVLEQYF
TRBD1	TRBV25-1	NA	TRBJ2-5	TGTGCCTTAGGGACAGTCCAAGAGACCCAGTACTTC	CALGTVQETQYF
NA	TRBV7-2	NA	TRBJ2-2	TGTGCCAGCAGCAGACAGAGGATCTGGACCGGGGAGCTGTTTTTT	CASSRQRIWTGELFF